This T cell receptor beta chain was retrieved from a study of T cells after yellow fever vaccination. Overall study context: Fractions low in cell number were prepared with SMART-Seq v4 Ultra Low Input.

Remarks on this clonotype: Its antigen is unidentified.

From the 5' RACE reads, TCRdb called clonotypes with MiXCR, one entry per CDR3 protein. This table has fewer than 450,000 distinct CDR3 sequences, 11% appearing once. Study-wide findings and caveats: Only a small proportion of the clonotypes turned up in both the CD4 and the CD8 compartments, likely arising from convergent recombination.

Trimming cost V 0 bases and J 5 bases, with 16 bases left between them. This CDR3 is 17 amino acids long. Looked up from germline, CDR1 is SGHTA and CDR2 is FQGNSA. The clonotype comes from a man aged 18 to 35 who received the YFV17D yellow fever vaccine. Here the sequenced sample was PBMCs, taken on the day of the first yellow fever vaccination. The chain couples TRBV7-2 to TRBJ2-2; the D call may be TRBD1 or TRBD2 (6 bases each). The CDR3: CASSLARGTSLTGELFF. The CDR3 region has the DNA TGTGCCAGCAGCTTAGCACGGGGGACATCGTTGACCGGGGAGCTGTTTTTT.